Sequencing of this TCR beta chain was carried out in a study of early T cells in non-severe SARS-CoV-2 infection. In the study overall: Sequencing was performed on bulk RNA from unsorted whole blood, leaving chains unpaired. Study outcomes and limitations: Matching with VDJdb favored anti-spike CD8 responses (missing private and CD4 specificities).

This clonotype was detected many times. Its antigen remains unidentified. The germline gives CDR1 SEHNR, CDR2 FQNEAQ (reference sequence). V lost 5 bases, J lost 1 base, and 8 bases stayed unmatched. The CDR3 spans 16 residues. Separate cDNA molecules each had unique molecular identifiers attached to them. TCRdb recomputed calls from the 5' RACE reads with MiXCR, one row per CDR3 protein. The table has 35,000 to 45,000 distinct CDR3 sequences, about 12% seen once; the top ten hold more than 15%. The sequence came from an adult who was a healthcare worker with PCR-confirmed SARS-CoV-2 infection or an uninfected control (not recorded which). This chain joins TRBV7-9 and TRBJ2-5; TRBD2 aligns across 9 bases. The source material was whole blood. The CDR3, as DNA: TGTGCCAGCAGCGGGCAGACTAGCGGAACCCAAGAGACCCAGTACTTC. Translating gives CASSGQTSGTQETQYF.